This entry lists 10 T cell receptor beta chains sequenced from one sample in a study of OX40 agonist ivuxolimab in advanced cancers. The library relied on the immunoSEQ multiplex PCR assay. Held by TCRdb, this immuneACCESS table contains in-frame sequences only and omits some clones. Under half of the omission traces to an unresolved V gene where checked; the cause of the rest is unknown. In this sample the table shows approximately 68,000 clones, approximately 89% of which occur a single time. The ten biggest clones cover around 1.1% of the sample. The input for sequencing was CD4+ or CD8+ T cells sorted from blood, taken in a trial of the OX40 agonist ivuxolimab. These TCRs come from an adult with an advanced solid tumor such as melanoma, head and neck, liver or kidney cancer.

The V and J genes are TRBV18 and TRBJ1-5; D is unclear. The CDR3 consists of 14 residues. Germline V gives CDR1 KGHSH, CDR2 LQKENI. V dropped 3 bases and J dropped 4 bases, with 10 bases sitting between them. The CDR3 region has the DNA TGTGCCAGCTCACCGGGAGTAGTTAATCAGCCCCAGCATTTT. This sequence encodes CASSPGVVNQPQHF.

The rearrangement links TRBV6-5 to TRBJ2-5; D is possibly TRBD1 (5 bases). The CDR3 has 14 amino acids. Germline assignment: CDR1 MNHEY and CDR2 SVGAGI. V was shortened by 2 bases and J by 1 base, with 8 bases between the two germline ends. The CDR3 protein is CASSYGAAQETQYF. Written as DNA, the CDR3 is TGTGCCAGCAGTTACGGGGCAGCCCAAGAGACCCAGTACTTC.

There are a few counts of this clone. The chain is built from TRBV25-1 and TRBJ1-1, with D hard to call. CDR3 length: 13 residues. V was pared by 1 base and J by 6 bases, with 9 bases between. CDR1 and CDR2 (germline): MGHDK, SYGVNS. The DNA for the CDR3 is TGTGCCAGCAGTGAATTGGATTCGGCTGAAGCTTTCTTT. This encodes CASSELDSAEAFF.

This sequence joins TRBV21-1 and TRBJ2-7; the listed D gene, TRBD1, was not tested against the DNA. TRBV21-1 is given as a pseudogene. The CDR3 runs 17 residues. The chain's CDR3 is CASSKEGVGTGDTEQYF. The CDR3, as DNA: TGTGCCAGCAGCAAAGAAGGGGTCGGGACAGGGGATACGGAGCAGTACTTC.

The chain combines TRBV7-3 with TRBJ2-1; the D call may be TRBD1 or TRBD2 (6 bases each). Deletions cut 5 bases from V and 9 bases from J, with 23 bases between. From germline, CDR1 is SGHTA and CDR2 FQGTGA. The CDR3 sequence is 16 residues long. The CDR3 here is CASSNSITQGLREQFF. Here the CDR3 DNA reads TGTGCCAGCAGCAATTCCATCACACAGGGACTCCGTGAGCAGTTCTTC. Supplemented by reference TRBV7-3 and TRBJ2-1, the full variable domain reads GAGVSQTPSNKVTEKGKYVELRCDPISGHTALYWYRQSLGQGPEFLIYFQGTGAADDSGLPNDRFFAVRPEGSVSTLKIQRTERGDSAVYLCASSNSITQGLREQFFGPGTRLTVL.

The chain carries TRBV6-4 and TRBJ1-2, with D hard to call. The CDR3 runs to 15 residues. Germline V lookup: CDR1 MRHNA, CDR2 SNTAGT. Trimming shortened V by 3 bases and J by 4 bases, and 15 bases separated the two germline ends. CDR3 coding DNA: TGTGCCAGCAGTGAAATAGGCGGGCCTTTCTATGGCTACACCTTC. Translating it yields CASSEIGGPFYGYTF.

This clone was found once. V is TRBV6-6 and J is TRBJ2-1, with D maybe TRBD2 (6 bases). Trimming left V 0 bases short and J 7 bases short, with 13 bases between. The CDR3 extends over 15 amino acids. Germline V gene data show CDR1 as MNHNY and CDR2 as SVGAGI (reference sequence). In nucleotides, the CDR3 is TGTGCCAGCAGTTACTCGAGCAGGGCGGGGAATGAGCAGTTCTTC. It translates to CASSYSSRAGNEQFF.

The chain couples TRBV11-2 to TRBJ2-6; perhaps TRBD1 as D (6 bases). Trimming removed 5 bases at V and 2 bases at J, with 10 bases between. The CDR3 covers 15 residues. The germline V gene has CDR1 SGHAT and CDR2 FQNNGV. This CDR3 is CASSVTGTGANVLTF. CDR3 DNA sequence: TGTGCCAGCAGCGTCACAGGGACTGGGGCCAACGTCCTGACTTTC.

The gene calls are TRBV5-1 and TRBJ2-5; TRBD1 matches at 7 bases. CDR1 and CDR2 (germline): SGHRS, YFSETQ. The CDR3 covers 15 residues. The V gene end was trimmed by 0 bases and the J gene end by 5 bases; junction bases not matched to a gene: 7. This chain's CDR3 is CASSLAQTGTETQYF. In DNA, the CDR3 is TGCGCCAGCAGCTTGGCCCAGACAGGGACGGAGACCCAGTACTTC.

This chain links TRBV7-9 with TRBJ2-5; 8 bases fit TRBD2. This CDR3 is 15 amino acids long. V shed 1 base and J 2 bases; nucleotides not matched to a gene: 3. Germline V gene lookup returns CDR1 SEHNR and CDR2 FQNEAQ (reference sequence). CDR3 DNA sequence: TGTGCCAGCAGCTTAGATCGGGGGGGTCAAGAGACCCAGTACTTC. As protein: CASSLDRGGQETQYF.